Detailed here is one TCR beta chain. The antigen is not known. The data originate from a study of cytomegalovirus exposure and HLA in healthy donors. The study's findings and limits: CMV serostatus was the sole immune exposure information available. The study recorded 160 or so TCR beta chains that were cytomegalovirus-associated. With later analysis, a missense DCLRE1C variant became linked to TCR beta V- and J-gene trimming.

It was with 60 Vbeta and 13 Jbeta primers that the PCR ran. TCRdb's table, derived via immunoSEQ multiplex PCR, lists solely in-frame clones and lacks some. The table records around 120,000 clones, about 75% of them present only once. Trimming left V 1 base short and J 4 bases short, with 11 bases between. The CDR3 is made up of 15 amino acids. The germline CDR1 and CDR2 sequences are SGHAT and FQNNGV. V usage is TRBV11-2 and J usage is TRBJ1-5; D is unclear. This clonotype originated in a man between 60 and 70 years old in good health and CMV-seropositive. Sample: PBMCs. In nucleotides, the CDR3 is TGTGCCAGCAGCTTAGGTGACTCCAGAAATCAGCCCCAGCATTTT. It translates to CASSLGDSRNQPQHF.